The sample holds many counts of the clone carrying this T cell receptor (beta chain). No antigen is known for it. The data stem from a study of Graves' ophthalmopathy and Graves' hyperthyroidism. Trimming took off 4 bases at V and 1 base at J, with 20 bases between the two ends. Germline CDR1 is MNHEY and CDR2 is SVGEGT. The CDR3 contains 18 residues. Points from the study as a whole: A 13-signature model separated ophthalmopathy from stable hyperthyroidism, reaching 85% to 90% sensitivity and roughly 84% specificity cross-validated.

Amplifying from RNA transcripts, the study obtained TCR beta CDR3 regions. First-round RT-PCR relied on HTBI primers, and a second-round multiplex PCR came next. TCRdb redid the calling of the multiplex PCR reads with MiXCR, one entry per CDR3 protein. The sample consists of about 370,000 distinct CDR3 sequences, 15% to 20% of them appearing once. A diagnosis was made from clinical symptoms together with serum thyroxine, TRAb, thyroid ultrasound and orbital computed tomography. From fresh peripheral blood, roughly 11 ml in volume, the PBMCs were obtained. V is TRBV6-2 or TRBV6-3 and J is TRBJ1-5; weak D call: TRBD1 (6 bases). The sequencing input was peripheral blood. This clonotype was sampled from an adult woman with stable Graves' hyperthyroidism. CDR3 nucleotides: TGTGCCAGCAGTTCTTGGGGGCCTTACTTATCAAGCAATCAGCCCCAGCATTTT. Protein: CASSSWGPYLSSNQPQHF.